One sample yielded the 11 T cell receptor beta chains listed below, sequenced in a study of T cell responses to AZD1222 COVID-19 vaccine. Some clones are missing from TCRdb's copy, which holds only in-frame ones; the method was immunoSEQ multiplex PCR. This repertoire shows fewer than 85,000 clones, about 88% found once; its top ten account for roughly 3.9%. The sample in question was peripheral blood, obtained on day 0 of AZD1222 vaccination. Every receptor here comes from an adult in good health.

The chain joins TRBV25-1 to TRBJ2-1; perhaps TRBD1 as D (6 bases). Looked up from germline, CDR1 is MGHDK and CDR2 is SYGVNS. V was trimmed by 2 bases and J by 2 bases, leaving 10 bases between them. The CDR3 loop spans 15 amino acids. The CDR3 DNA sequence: TGTGCCAGCAGTGAAGAGGGACACCCCTACAATGAGCAGTTCTTC. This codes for CASSEEGHPYNEQFF.

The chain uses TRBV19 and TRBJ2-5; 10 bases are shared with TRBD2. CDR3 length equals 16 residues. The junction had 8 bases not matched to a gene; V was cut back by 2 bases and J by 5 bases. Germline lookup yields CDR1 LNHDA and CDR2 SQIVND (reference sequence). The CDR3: CASSIFLAGGRETQYF. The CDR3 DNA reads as TGTGCCAGTAGTATATTCTTAGCGGGGGGCCGTGAGACCCAGTACTTC.

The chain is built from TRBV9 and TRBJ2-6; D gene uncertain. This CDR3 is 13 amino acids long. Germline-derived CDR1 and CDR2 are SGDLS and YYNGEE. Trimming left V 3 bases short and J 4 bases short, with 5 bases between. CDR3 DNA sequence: TGTGCCAGCAGCGCCAGGGGGGCCAACGTCCTGACTTTC. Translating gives CASSARGANVLTF.

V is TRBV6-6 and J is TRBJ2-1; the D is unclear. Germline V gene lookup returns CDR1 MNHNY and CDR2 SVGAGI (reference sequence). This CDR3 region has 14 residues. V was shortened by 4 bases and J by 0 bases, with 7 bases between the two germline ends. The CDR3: CASSFFASYNEQFF. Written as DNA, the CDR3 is TGTGCCAGCAGTTTCTTTGCCTCCTACAATGAGCAGTTCTTC.

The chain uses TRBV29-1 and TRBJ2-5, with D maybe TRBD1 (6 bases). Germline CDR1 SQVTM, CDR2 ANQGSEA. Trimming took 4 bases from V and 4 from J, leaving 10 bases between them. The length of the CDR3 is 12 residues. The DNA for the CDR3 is TGCAGCGTTGCTGGGGGCAGAGAGACCCAGTACTTC. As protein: CSVAGGRETQYF. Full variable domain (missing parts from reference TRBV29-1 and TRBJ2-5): SAVISQKPSRDICQRGTSLTIQCQVDSQVTMMFWYRQQPGQSLTLIATANQGSEATYESGFVIDKFPISRPNLTFSTLTVSNMSPEDSSIYLCSVAGGRETQYFGPGTRLLVL.

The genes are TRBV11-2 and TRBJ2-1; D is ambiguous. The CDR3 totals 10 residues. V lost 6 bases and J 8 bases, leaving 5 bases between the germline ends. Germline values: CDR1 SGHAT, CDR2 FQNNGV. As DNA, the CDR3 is TGTGCCAGCAGAAGCTATGAGCAGTTCTTC. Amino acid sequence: CASRSYEQFF. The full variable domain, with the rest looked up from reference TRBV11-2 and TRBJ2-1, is EAGVAQSPRYKIIEKRQSVAFWCNPISGHATLYWYQQILGQGPKLLIQFQNNGVVDDSQLPKDRFSAERLKGVDSTLKIQPAKLEDSAVYLCASRSYEQFFGPGTRLTVL.

The CDR3 DNA follows: TGTGCCAGCAGCGTAATGACAGGCCGCTCTGGGGCCAACGTCCTGACTTTC. Amino acid sequence: CASSVMTGRSGANVLTF. V and J are TRBV5-5 and TRBJ2-6, with D possibly TRBD1 on 6 matching bases. The germline CDR1 and CDR2 sequences are SGHKS and YYEKEE (reference sequence). Between the trimmed V and J ends, which lost 4 bases and 0 bases, there was a span of 14 bases. This CDR3 is built from 17 residues.

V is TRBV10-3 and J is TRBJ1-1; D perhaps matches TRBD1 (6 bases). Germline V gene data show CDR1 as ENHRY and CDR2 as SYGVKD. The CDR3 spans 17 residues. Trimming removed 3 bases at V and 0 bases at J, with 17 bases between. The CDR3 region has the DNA TGTGCCATCAGTGATATTATGGGGCAGGGGATGAACACTGAAGCTTTCTTT. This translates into CAISDIMGQGMNTEAFF.

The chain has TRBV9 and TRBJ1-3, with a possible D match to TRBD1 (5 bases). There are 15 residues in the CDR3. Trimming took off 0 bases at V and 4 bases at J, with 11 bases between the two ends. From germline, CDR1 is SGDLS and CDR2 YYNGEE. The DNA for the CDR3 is TGTGCCAGCAGCGTAGAATTAGGGGTCGGAAACACCATATATTTT. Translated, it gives CASSVELGVGNTIYF. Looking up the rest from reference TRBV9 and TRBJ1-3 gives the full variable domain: DSGVTQTPKHLITATGQRVTLRCSPRSGDLSVYWYQQSLDQGLQFLIQYYNGEERAKGNILERFSAQQFPDLHSELNLSSLELGDSALYFCASSVELGVGNTIYFGEGSWLTVV.

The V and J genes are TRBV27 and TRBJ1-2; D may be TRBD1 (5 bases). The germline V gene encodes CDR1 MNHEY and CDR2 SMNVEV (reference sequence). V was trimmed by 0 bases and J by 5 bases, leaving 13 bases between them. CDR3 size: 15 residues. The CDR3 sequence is CASSLSQASHYGYTF. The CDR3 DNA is TGTGCCAGCAGTTTATCACAGGCCTCGCATTATGGCTACACCTTC.

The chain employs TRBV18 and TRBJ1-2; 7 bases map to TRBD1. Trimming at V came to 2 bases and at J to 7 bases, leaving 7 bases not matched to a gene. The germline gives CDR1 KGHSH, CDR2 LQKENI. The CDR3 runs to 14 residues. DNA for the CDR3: TGTGCCAGCTCACCAGCACAGGGGACGGGTGGCTACACCTTC. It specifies CASSPAQGTGGYTF. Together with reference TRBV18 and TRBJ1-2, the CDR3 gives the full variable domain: NAGVMQNPRHLVRRRGQEARLRCSPMKGHSHVYWYRQLPEEGLKFMVYLQKENIIDESGMPKERFSAEFPKEGPSILRIQQVVRGDSAAYFCASSPAQGTGGYTFGSGTRLTVV.